What follows are 22 T cell receptor beta chains derived from one specimen sequenced in a study of blood T cell repertoires in COVID-19. Produced via immunoSEQ multiplex PCR; TCRdb's table is partial and in-frame only. The table lists 150,000 or so clones, about 90% of them singletons, with 0.5% to 0.6% in the top ten. The sample taken for sequencing was peripheral blood. These receptor sequences come from a middle-aged man with acute or convalescent COVID-19.

This clone was seen just once. The rearrangement links TRBV5-8 to TRBJ2-7; TRBD2 agrees at 8 bases. The CDR3 sequence is 14 residues long. Losses at the gene ends were 4 bases for V and 7 bases for J; bases not matched to a gene: 10. The germline CDR1 and CDR2 sequences are SGHTS and YDEGEE. CDR3 protein: CASSLPGLGQEQYV. CDR3 DNA sequence: TGTGCCAGCAGCCTGCCGGGACTAGGCCAGGAGCAGTACGTC.

J is TRBJ1-2 and V is TRBV28; D is possibly TRBD1 (6 bases). The CDR3 runs to 14 residues. Between the trimmed V and J ends, which lost 6 bases and 5 bases, there was a span of 16 bases. Germline V gene sequence: CDR1 MDHEN, CDR2 SYDVKM. The CDR3 DNA follows: TGTGCCAGCAGAGCCCAGGGGCTGAAATATGGCTACACCTTC. Translating gives CASRAQGLKYGYTF.

The chain couples TRBV5-1 to TRBJ2-7; the match to TRBD1 covers 7 bases. Germline assignment: CDR1 SGHRS and CDR2 YFSETQ. With 3 bases clipped from V and 0 bases from J, the junction kept 6 bases outside the gene matches. CDR3 length: 15 residues. The CDR3 DNA reads as TGCGCCAGCAGCTCGGCGACAGGGTCCTCCTACGAGCAGTACTTC. Translated: CASSSATGSSYEQYF.

The sample holds one count of this clone. The gene calls are TRBV5-1 and TRBJ1-2; the D is unclear. The CDR3 consists of 13 residues. CDR1 is SGHRS and CDR2 is YFSETQ in the germline V gene. The V and J ends lost 5 bases and 5 bases respectively, with 13 bases between them. Here the CDR3 DNA reads TGCGCCAGCAGTCCTACCCGAGATTATGGCTACACCTTC. Its protein is CASSPTRDYGYTF.

V is TRBV11-2 and J is TRBJ1-1; the D gene is possibly TRBD1 (5 bases). V gave up 6 bases and J gave up 1 base, with 9 bases separating them. This CDR3 is 13 amino acids long. CDR1 is SGHAT, CDR2 FQNNGV, per germline. The CDR3 loop is CASRDNRNTEAFF. CDR3 nucleotides: TGTGCCAGCAGGGACAACAGGAACACTGAAGCTTTCTTT.

V gene TRBV11-2 combines with J gene TRBJ2-2; TRBD1 matches at 7 bases. The CDR3 runs 16 residues. Losses at the gene ends were 2 bases for V and 1 base for J; bases not matched to a gene: 4. Germline CDR1 is SGHAT and CDR2 is FQNNGV. The CDR3 protein is CASSLSPGGNTGELFF. CDR3 sequence (DNA): TGTGCCAGCAGCTTAAGTCCAGGGGGGAACACCGGGGAGCTGTTTTTT.

This clone was observed a single time. The rearrangement links TRBV30 to TRBJ2-7; 15 bases are a match to TRBD2. The germline V gene encodes CDR1 GTSNPN and CDR2 SVGIG (reference sequence). This CDR3 has 17 amino acids. Trimming cost V 3 bases and J 5 bases; bases outside gene matches: 11. CDR3 protein: CAWSHGTSGGPSNEQYV. The CDR3 DNA follows: TGTGCCTGGAGCCACGGGACTAGCGGGGGGCCTAGCAACGAGCAGTACGTC.

The rearrangement uses TRBV6-5 and TRBJ2-1; 8 bases are a match to TRBD2. This CDR3 contains 16 residues. Germline V gene lookup returns CDR1 MNHEY and CDR2 SVGAGI. V was clipped by 4 bases and J by 4 bases; unmatched bases: 9. In nucleotides, the CDR3 is TGTGCCAGCAGTTCCCCACTAGCGGTGGGGTACAATGAGCAGTTCTTC. As protein: CASSSPLAVGYNEQFF.

The rearrangement links TRBV28 to TRBJ1-6, with D tentatively TRBD1 (6 bases). CDR3 length equals 16 residues. Per the germline V gene, CDR1 is MDHEN and CDR2 is SYDVKM. Trimming left V 5 bases short and J 2 bases short, with 13 bases between. DNA of the CDR3: TGTGCCAGCAGTCTTGGGGGCGCGACCTATAATTCACCCCTCCACTTT. Translated: CASSLGGATYNSPLHF.

A single count supports this clone. The CDR3 DNA sequence: TGTGCCAGCAGGGATGGACAGGGGGTCTCTGATGAGCAGTTCTTC. Residues: CASRDGQGVSDEQFF. The chain uses TRBV28 and TRBJ2-1; TRBD1 aligns across 10 bases. The germline CDR1 and CDR2 sequences are MDHEN and SYDVKM. J lost 8 bases, V lost 6 bases, and 10 bases had no gene match. The CDR3 spans 15 residues.

The chain combines TRBV7-6 with TRBJ1-2, with D tentatively TRBD1 (5 bases). This CDR3 spans 14 amino acids. CDR1 is SGHVS, CDR2 FNYEAQ, per germline. V was pared by 5 bases and J by 3 bases, with 13 bases between. The CDR3 DNA reads TGTGCCAGCAGCACCCTCGGGGGAGACTATGGCTACACCTTC. This codes for CASSTLGGDYGYTF.

This chain links TRBV14 with TRBJ2-3, with TRBD1 matching 7 bases. Germline trimming cut 3 bases from V and 3 bases from J; bases unmatched to any gene: 6. Germline assignment: CDR1 SGHDN and CDR2 FVKESK. The CDR3 consists of 15 residues. Here the CDR3 reads CASSHGDSVTDTQYF. CDR3 bases: TGTGCCAGCAGCCATGGGGACAGTGTGACAGATACGCAGTATTTT. Combining the CDR3 with reference TRBV14 and TRBJ2-3 gives the whole variable domain EAGVTQFPSHSVIEKGQTVTLRCDPISGHDNLYWYRRVMGKEIKFLLHFVKESKQDESGMPNNRFLAERTGGTYSTLKVQPAELEDSGVYFCASSHGDSVTDTQYFGPGTRLTVL.

This clone was detected once. This rearrangement joins TRBV2 to TRBJ2-7; 7 nucleotides agree with TRBD1. Looked up from germline, CDR1 is SNHLY and CDR2 is FYNNEI. V gave up 8 bases and J gave up 0 bases; unmatched junction bases: 1. This CDR3 spans 12 amino acids. This chain's CDR3 is CASGQASYEQYF. In DNA form, the CDR3 reads TGTGCCAGCGGACAGGCCTCCTACGAGCAGTACTTC.

V usage is TRBV7-3 and J usage is TRBJ2-1, with 7 bases aligning to TRBD2. The germline V gene has CDR1 SGHTA and CDR2 FQGTGA. The ends lost 5 bases at V and 3 bases at J; junction bases unmatched: 10. This CDR3 contains 16 residues. CDR3 loop: CASSPRRQRDYNEQFF. CDR3 nucleotide sequence: TGTGCCAGCAGCCCCAGAAGGCAGCGGGACTACAATGAGCAGTTCTTC. Full variable domain (remainder filled in from reference TRBV7-3 and TRBJ2-1): GAGVSQTPSNKVTEKGKYVELRCDPISGHTALYWYRQSLGQGPEFLIYFQGTGAADDSGLPNDRFFAVRPEGSVSTLKIQRTERGDSAVYLCASSPRRQRDYNEQFFGPGTRLTVL.

In DNA, the CDR3 is TGTGCCATCAGGCAGACTGAGGAGCAGTTCTTC. Translation gives CAIRQTEEQFF. The rearrangement links TRBV10-3 to TRBJ2-1; D gene unclear. V was cut by 6 bases and J by 10 bases, with 10 bases left in between. Germline CDR1 ENHRY, CDR2 SYGVKD. This CDR3 contains 11 residues.

V is TRBV27 and J is TRBJ1-1, with D possibly being TRBD1 (6 bases). Germline V lookup: CDR1 MNHEY, CDR2 SMNVEV (reference sequence). This CDR3 spans 14 amino acids. Deletions cut 3 bases from V and 2 bases from J, with 10 bases between. In nucleotides, the CDR3 is TGTGCCAGCAGTTTGATCAGGGGAAACACTGAAGCTTTCTTT. Translating gives CASSLIRGNTEAFF.

The chain joins TRBV29-1 to TRBJ2-3; TRBD2 aligns across 12 bases. The CDR3 runs to 13 residues. J lost 6 bases, V lost 7 bases, and 5 bases had no gene match. The germline CDR1 and CDR2 sequences are SQVTM and ANQGSEA. CDR3 loop: CSGTSGAGDTQYF. The CDR3 DNA reads as TGCAGCGGGACTAGCGGGGCAGGCGATACGCAGTATTTT.

V gene TRBV5-1 combines with J gene TRBJ1-2; TRBD1 agrees at 9 bases. V was pared by 0 bases and J by 6 bases, with 9 bases of the junction left unmatched. The CDR3 is 16 residues long. The germline V gene has CDR1 SGHRS and CDR2 YFSETQ. For the CDR3, the DNA is TGCGCCAGCAGCTTGGTGGGGGGACAGGGCTCCAATGGCTACACCTTC. Encoded protein: CASSLVGGQGSNGYTF.

This clone has only one observation. The CDR3, as DNA: TGTGCCAGTTCTCAGGGGCCCGGGGAGCTGTTTTTT. Protein sequence: CASSQGPGELFF. This chain uses TRBV9 with TRBJ2-2; TRBD1 is a possible D gene (6 bases). V shed 8 bases and J shed 6 bases, with 11 bases lying between them. Germline values: CDR1 SGDLS, CDR2 YYNGEE. The CDR3 spans 12 residues.

The chain links TRBV10-3 to TRBJ1-3; 8 bases agree with TRBD1. CDR1 is ENHRY and CDR2 is SYGVKD in the germline V gene. The CDR3 has 13 amino acids. Trimming took 10 bases from V and 4 from J; bases not matched to a gene: 6. The CDR3 loop is CATIQGGGNTIYF. For the CDR3, the DNA is TGTGCCACCATACAGGGGGGCGGAAACACCATATATTTT.

The chain carries TRBV28 and TRBJ2-7; 12 nucleotides align to TRBD1. CDR1 MDHEN and CDR2 SYDVKM come from the germline V gene. The J segment lost 2 bases and the V segment lost 8 bases, leaving 4 bases of the junction unmatched. The CDR3 is made up of 14 amino acids. CDR3 in amino acids: CASRDRGRAYEQYF. DNA for the CDR3: TGTGCCAGCCGGGACAGGGGGCGCGCCTACGAGCAGTACTTC.

This clone was recorded a few times. This chain joins TRBV5-1 and TRBJ2-7, with 8 bases lining up with TRBD1. In germline, CDR1 is SGHRS, CDR2 YFSETQ. This CDR3 contains 14 residues. The V gene end was trimmed by 0 bases and the J gene end by 1 base; junction bases not matched to a gene: 0. The CDR3 here is CASSLGQGSYEQYF. The DNA of the CDR3 is TGCGCCAGCAGCTTGGGACAGGGGTCCTACGAGCAGTACTTC. Complete variable domain (other parts from reference TRBV5-1 and TRBJ2-7): KAGVTQTPRYLIKTRGQQVTLSCSPISGHRSVSWYQQTPGQGLQFLFEYFSETQRNKGNFPGRFSGRQFSNSRSEMNVSTLELGDSALYLCASSLGQGSYEQYFGPGTRLTVT.